Listed below are T cell receptor beta chains from one sample, sequenced in a study of blood T cell repertoires in COVID-19. Sequenced by immunoSEQ multiplex PCR; TCRdb stores in-frame clones only, minus some. The profile shows 200,000 to 300,000 clones, 87% of them singletons. What was sequenced was peripheral blood. The receptors stem from a woman aged 40 to 50 who had recovered from COVID-19. The CDR3 runs from the conserved cysteine through the conserved F or W. D genes are given only for firm matches. Where a row states a size, it is once, few, many or the class of an expanded clone; other rows omit it.

abundance	v_gene	len	d_gene	j_gene	CDR3aa	CDR3nt
NA	TRBV5-1	16	TRBD2	TRBJ2-1	CASSGTSGRSYNEQFF	TGCGCCAGCAGCGGGACTAGCGGGCGCTCCTACAATGAGCAGTTCTTC
NA	TRBV7-2	12	NA	TRBJ2-1	CASSLRGNEQFF	TGTGCCAGCAGCTTAAGGGGTAATGAGCAGTTCTTC
NA	TRBV5-1	14	NA	TRBJ1-4	CASSRGGANEKLFF	TGCGCCAGCTCCCGAGGGGGGGCAAATGAAAAACTGTTTTTT
NA	TRBV9	14	NA	TRBJ1-2	CASSPRGRDGGYTF	TGTGCCAGCAGCCCCCGGGGAAGGGATGGAGGCTACACCTTC
NA	TRBV2	13	NA	TRBJ1-2	CASSVVQGYGYTF	TGTGCCAGCAGTGTAGTACAGGGCTATGGCTACACCTTC
NA	TRBV29-1	14	TRBD1	TRBJ2-3	CSVGGQGWTDTQYF	TGCAGCGTGGGGGGACAGGGATGGACAGATACGCAGTATTTT
NA	TRBV25-1	12	NA	TRBJ2-7	CASSGPPLEQYF	TGTGCCAGCAGTGGGCCTCCTCTCGAGCAGTACTTC
few	TRBV14	15	NA	TRBJ2-7	CASSQEEGRSYEQYF	TGTGCCAGCAGCCAAGAGGAGGGGCGATCCTACGAGCAGTACTTC
NA	TRBV14	17	TRBD2	TRBJ2-5	CASSPRTGRGAEETQYF	TGTGCCAGCAGTCCACGAACAGGGCGGGGGGCGGAGGAGACCCAGTACTTC
NA	TRBV9	13	TRBD1	TRBJ1-3	CASARQGVNTIYF	TGTGCCAGCGCCCGACAGGGGGTGAACACCATATATTTT
NA	TRBV4-1	18	NA	TRBJ1-2	CASSQDPGQGADVYGYTF	TGCGCCAGCAGCCAAGATCCAGGACAAGGGGCGGACGTCTATGGCTACACCTTC
NA	TRBV5-6	13	TRBD1	TRBJ2-5	CASSWDRQETQYF	TGTGCCAGCAGCTGGGACAGACAAGAGACCCAGTACTTC
NA	TRBV6-2/TRBV6-3	14	NA	TRBJ2-5	CASSPRRGQETQYF	TGTGCCAGCAGCCCGCGTAGGGGCCAAGAGACCCAGTACTTC
NA	TRBV7-2	13	NA	TRBJ1-3	CASSSSSGNTIYF	TGTGCCAGCAGCTCTAGCTCTGGAAACACCATATATTTT
NA	TRBV2	13	NA	TRBJ1-5	CASRGRNNQPQHF	TGTGCCAGCAGAGGGAGGAACAATCAGCCCCAGCATTTT
NA	TRBV3-1/TRBV3-2	15	TRBD1	TRBJ2-2	CASSQALRGSGELFF	TGTGCCAGCAGCCAAGCCCTCAGGGGGTCTGGGGAGCTGTTTTTT
NA	TRBV9	14	NA	TRBJ2-4	CASSVGIDQGIQYF	TGTGCCAGCAGCGTAGGTATCGACCAGGGGATTCAGTACTTC
NA	TRBV6-5	14	TRBD1	TRBJ1-4	CASNQTGKNEKLFF	TGTGCCAGCAACCAGACAGGGAAGAATGAAAAACTGTTTTTT
NA	TRBV5-1	17	NA	TRBJ1-3	CASSPGTFFLSGNTIYF	TGCGCCAGCAGCCCCGGGACATTCTTCCTCTCTGGAAACACCATATATTTT
NA	TRBV7-9	16	TRBD1	TRBJ2-1	CASSPGGGQGYNEQFF	TGTGCCAGCAGCCCCGGGGGGGGACAGGGGTACAATGAGCAGTTCTTC
NA	TRBV27	16	NA	TRBJ2-7	CASSLTYRAVSYEQYF	TGTGCCAGCAGTTTAACGTACAGGGCGGTTAGCTACGAGCAGTACTTC
few	TRBV27	15	TRBD1	TRBJ1-2	CASTSKGQGFYGYTF	TGTGCCAGCACCTCCAAAGGACAGGGCTTCTATGGCTACACCTTC
NA	TRBV11-2	14	NA	TRBJ2-7	CASTWTGRDDEQYF	TGTGCCAGCACCTGGACAGGGAGGGACGACGAGCAGTACTTC
NA	TRBV6-1	16	NA	TRBJ1-4	CASSAKWTATNEKLFF	TGTGCCAGCAGTGCGAAATGGACAGCAACTAATGAAAAACTGTTTTTT
NA	TRBV7-2	14	NA	TRBJ2-3	CASSFTSFADTQYF	TGTGCCAGCAGCTTTACGAGTTTCGCAGATACGCAGTATTTT
NA	TRBV9	14	TRBD1	TRBJ2-5	CASSPRQGTETQYF	TGTGCCAGCAGCCCCAGACAGGGAACGGAGACCCAGTACTTC
NA	TRBV3-1/TRBV3-2	15	TRBD2	TRBJ2-7	CASSYGTTGGYEQYF	TGTGCCAGCAGCTACGGGACTACCGGTGGGTACGAGCAGTACTTC
NA	TRBV7-2	17	NA	TRBJ2-4	CASSSPWVGLAKNIQYF	TGTGCCAGCAGCTCCCCCTGGGTGGGACTAGCCAAAAACATTCAGTACTTC
NA	TRBV6-6	14	NA	TRBJ2-5	CASSRGGQEETQYF	TGTGCCAGCAGTAGGGGGGGTCAGGAGGAGACCCAGTACTTC
NA	TRBV19	17	NA	TRBJ2-3	CASSPPPGHGLTDTQYF	TGTGCCAGTAGTCCCCCTCCGGGACACGGACTTACAGATACGCAGTATTTT
NA	TRBV30	14	TRBD2	TRBJ2-1	CAWSPLAGGSEQFF	TGTGCCTGGAGCCCGCTAGCGGGGGGGAGTGAGCAGTTCTTC
NA	TRBV7-8	16	NA	TRBJ2-7	CASSPRWGDAVDEQYF	TGTGCCAGCAGCCCCAGGTGGGGGGATGCGGTCGACGAGCAGTACTTC
NA	TRBV5-1	14	TRBD1	TRBJ2-7	CASSGDRDPLEQYF	TGCGCCAGCAGCGGGGACAGGGATCCCCTCGAGCAGTACTTC
NA	TRBV18	16	TRBD1	TRBJ1-2	CASSPGTGAGIYGYTF	TGTGCCAGCTCACCCGGGACAGGGGCGGGGATCTATGGCTACACCTTC
NA	TRBV14	16	TRBD1	TRBJ1-4	CASSRWTGVTNEKLFF	TGTGCCAGCAGCCGCTGGACAGGGGTTACTAATGAAAAACTGTTTTTT
NA	TRBV11-2	15	TRBD1	TRBJ2-7	CASRTPGTGAYEQYF	TGTGCCAGCAGGACTCCCGGGACAGGGGCCTACGAGCAGTACTTC
NA	TRBV6-4	14	TRBD1	TRBJ1-1	CASRPDRASTEAFF	TGTGCCAGCAGACCCGACAGGGCGAGCACTGAAGCTTTCTTT
NA	TRBV2	14	TRBD1	TRBJ2-3	CASSSTGGPDTQYF	TGTGCCAGCAGCTCGACAGGGGGACCAGATACGCAGTATTTT
NA	TRBV15	16	TRBD2	TRBJ2-2	CATSRERAGGPGELFF	TGTGCCACCAGCAGAGAGCGAGCGGGGGGGCCCGGGGAGCTGTTTTTT
NA	TRBV4-3	15	NA	TRBJ1-2	CASSQDLGPSYGYTF	TGCGCCAGCAGCCAAGATCTGGGGCCCTCCTATGGCTACACCTTC
NA	TRBV4-3	14	TRBD1	TRBJ2-3	CASSQTDRADTQYF	TGCGCCAGCAGCCAAACCGACAGGGCAGATACGCAGTATTTT
NA	TRBV30	16	TRBD2	TRBJ2-3	CAWSAEGLAQTDTQYF	TGTGCCTGGAGCGCCGAGGGACTAGCACAAACAGATACGCAGTATTTT
NA	TRBV29-1	14	TRBD1	TRBJ1-1	CSVARTGQSAEAFF	TGCAGCGTCGCTAGGACAGGTCAGAGCGCTGAAGCTTTCTTT
NA	TRBV20-1	14	NA	TRBJ1-2	CSASPRGPSYGYTF	TGCAGTGCTAGTCCCAGGGGCCCCTCCTATGGCTACACCTTC
once	TRBV7-6	15	NA	TRBJ2-3	CASSLAPTGRDTQYF	TGTGCCAGCAGCTTAGCGCCCACAGGGAGAGATACGCAGTATTTT
NA	TRBV18	16	NA	TRBJ1-1	CASSPTIWGLGAEAFF	TGTGCCAGCTCACCAACGATTTGGGGCCTAGGAGCTGAAGCTTTCTTT
few	TRBV15	15	NA	TRBJ1-1	CATSGGGDGNTEAFF	TGTGCCACCAGCGGCGGGGGAGATGGAAACACTGAAGCTTTCTTT
NA	TRBV5-6	14	NA	TRBJ1-2	CASSLFNRNYGYTF	TGTGCCAGCAGCTTGTTTAACAGGAACTATGGCTACACCTTC
NA	TRBV30	14	TRBD1	TRBJ2-7	CAGDVDRSLYEQYF	TGTGCCGGAGATGTGGACAGGAGCCTCTACGAGCAGTACTTC
NA	TRBV12-3/TRBV12-4	13	NA	TRBJ1-1	CASKVRGSTEAFF	TGTGCCAGCAAAGTTCGAGGAAGCACTGAAGCTTTCTTT
NA	TRBV1	17	NA	TRBJ1-2	CTSSQTAREDCLYGYTF	TGCACCAGCAGCCAAACCGCGAGGGAGGACTGCCTCTATGGCTACACCTTC